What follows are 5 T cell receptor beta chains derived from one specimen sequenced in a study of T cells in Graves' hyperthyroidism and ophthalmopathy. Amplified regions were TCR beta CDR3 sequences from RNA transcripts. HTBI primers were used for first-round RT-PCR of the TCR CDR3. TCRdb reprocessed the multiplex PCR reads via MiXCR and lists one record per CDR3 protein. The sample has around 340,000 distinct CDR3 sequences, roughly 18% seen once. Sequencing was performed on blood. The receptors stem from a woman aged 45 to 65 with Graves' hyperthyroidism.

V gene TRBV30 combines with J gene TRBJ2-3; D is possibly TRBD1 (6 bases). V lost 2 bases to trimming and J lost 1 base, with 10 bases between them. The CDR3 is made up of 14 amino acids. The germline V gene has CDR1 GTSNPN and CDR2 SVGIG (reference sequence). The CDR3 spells CAWSQGIGTDTQYF. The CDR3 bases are TGTGCCTGGAGTCAGGGGATTGGCACAGATACGCAGTATTTT.

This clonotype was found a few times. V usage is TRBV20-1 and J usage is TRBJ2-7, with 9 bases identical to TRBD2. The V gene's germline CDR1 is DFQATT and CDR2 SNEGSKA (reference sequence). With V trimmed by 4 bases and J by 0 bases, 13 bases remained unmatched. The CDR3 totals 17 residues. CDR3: CSATNPMASGDSYEQYF. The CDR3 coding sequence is TGCAGTGCTACAAACCCCATGGCTAGCGGGGACTCCTACGAGCAGTACTTC.

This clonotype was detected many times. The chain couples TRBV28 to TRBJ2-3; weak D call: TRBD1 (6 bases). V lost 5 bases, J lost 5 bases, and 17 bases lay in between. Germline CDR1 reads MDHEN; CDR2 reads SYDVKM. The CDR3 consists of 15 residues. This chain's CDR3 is CASSHRTERGDTQYF. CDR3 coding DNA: TGTGCCAGCAGTCACCGGACAGAAAGAGGAGATACGCAGTATTTT.

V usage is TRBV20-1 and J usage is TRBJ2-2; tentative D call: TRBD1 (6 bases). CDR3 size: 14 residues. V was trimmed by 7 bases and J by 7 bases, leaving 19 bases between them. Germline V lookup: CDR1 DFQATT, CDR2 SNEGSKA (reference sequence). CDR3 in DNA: TGCAGTGTTCCGGGACAACGGTATGGCGGGGAGCTGTTTTTT. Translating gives CSVPGQRYGGELFF.

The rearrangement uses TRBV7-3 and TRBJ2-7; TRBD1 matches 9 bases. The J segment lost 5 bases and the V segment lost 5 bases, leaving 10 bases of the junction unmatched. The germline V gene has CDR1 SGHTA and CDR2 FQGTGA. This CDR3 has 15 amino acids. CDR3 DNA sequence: TGTGCCAGCAGCCTAAAACAGGGGGCTAAGGACGAGCAGTACGTC. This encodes CASSLKQGAKDEQYV.